The present TCR beta chain was sequenced within a study of tumor-infiltrating lymphocytes in primary liver carcinoma. As concerns this clonotype: What it binds is not known.

A primer in the constant region served to generate TCR beta cDNA from 500 ng of total RNA. Libraries for TCR beta were built through three nested multiplex PCR rounds, which together made up a slightly modified ARM-PCR procedure. Amplification in the first two PCR rounds was performed using TRBV1-TRBV30 forward primers and a C-beta reverse primer for around 10 cycles each. One entry per CDR3 protein, called by TCRdb with MiXCR from the multiplex PCR reads. Among around 190,000 distinct CDR3 sequences listed, just under 85% were seen once. General study points: Blood fell significantly below tumors in its top-250-clone fraction (p = 0.039).

The CDR3 consists of 12 residues. Trimming left V 9 bases short and J 5 bases short, with 13 bases between. Co-extracted RNA and DNA came from roughly 20-30 mg of unsorted bulk tissue. The proportion of viable tumor cells exceeded 85% in every tumor sample. The clonotype was recovered from a man in his forties with primary liver carcinoma and hepatitis B virus infection. Sequencing was carried out using tumor tissue from primary liver carcinoma. The V call is TRBV12-3 or TRBV12-4, the J call TRBJ2-5; TRBD1 or TRBD2 may be the D gene (5 bases each). The DNA for the CDR3 is TGTGCCAGTTTAATTGAGGGGGAGACCCAGTACTTC. Amino acids: CASLIEGETQYF.